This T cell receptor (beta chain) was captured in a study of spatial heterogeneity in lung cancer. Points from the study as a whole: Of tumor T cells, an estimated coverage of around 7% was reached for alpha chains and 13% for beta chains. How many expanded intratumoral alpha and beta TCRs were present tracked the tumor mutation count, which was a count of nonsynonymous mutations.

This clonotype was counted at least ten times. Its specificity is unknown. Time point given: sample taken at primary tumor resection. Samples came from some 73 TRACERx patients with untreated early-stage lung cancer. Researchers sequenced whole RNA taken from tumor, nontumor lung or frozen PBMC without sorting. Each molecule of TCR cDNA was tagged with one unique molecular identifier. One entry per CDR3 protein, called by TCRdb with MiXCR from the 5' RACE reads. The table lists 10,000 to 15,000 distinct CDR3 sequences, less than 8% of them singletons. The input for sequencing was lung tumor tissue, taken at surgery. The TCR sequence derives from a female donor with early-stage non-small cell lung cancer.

CDR3 sequence reads: CASSEGLAGLSYEQYF. The CDR3 coding sequence is TGTGCCAGCAGCGAGGGACTAGCGGGATTATCCTACGAGCAGTACTTC. This sequence joins TRBV27 and TRBJ2-7, with TRBD2 identical over 13 bases. Germline V lookup: CDR1 MNHEY, CDR2 SMNVEV (reference sequence). Trimming at V came to 6 bases and at J to 1 base, leaving 6 bases not matched to a gene. There are 16 residues in the CDR3.